This T cell receptor (beta chain) was found in a study of Ad26.COV2.S vaccination and SARS-CoV-2 variants. Sequenced by immunoSEQ multiplex PCR; TCRdb stores in-frame clones only, minus some. The sample shows around 500,000 clones, roughly 87% of them seen only once. Germline-derived CDR1 and CDR2 are SQVTM and ANQGSEA. Trimming removed 5 bases from V and 2 bases from J, with 10 bases in between. The CDR3 length is 13 residues. Specified treatment: about 20 received Ad26.COV2.S at low or high dose, single or two shots; 5 received placebo; per-sample allocation not given. Repertoires come from day 63 after the first vaccine or placebo injection.

The sequencing used peripheral blood, collected in a trial of Ad26.COV2.S vaccine versus placebo. The receptor was isolated from a person aged 18 to 65 who received the Ad26.COV2.S COVID-19 vaccine or a placebo. The chain is built from TRBV29-1 and TRBJ2-1; D ambiguous. As DNA, the CDR3 is TGCAGCGTTACACGTATAACCTACAATGAGCAGTTCTTC. Protein: CSVTRITYNEQFF.